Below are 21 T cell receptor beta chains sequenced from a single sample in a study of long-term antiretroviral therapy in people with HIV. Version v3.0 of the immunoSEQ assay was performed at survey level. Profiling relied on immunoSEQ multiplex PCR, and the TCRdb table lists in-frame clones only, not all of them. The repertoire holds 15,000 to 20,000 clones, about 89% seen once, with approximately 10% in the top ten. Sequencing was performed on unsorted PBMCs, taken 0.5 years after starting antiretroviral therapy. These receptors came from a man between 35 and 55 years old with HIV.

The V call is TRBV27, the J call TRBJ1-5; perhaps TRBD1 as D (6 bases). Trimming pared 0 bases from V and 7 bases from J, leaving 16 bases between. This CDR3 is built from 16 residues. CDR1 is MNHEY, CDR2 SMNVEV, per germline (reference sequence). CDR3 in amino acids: CASSLSTPDRIQPQHF. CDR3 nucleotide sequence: TGTGCCAGCAGTTTATCGACCCCCGACAGGATACAGCCCCAGCATTTT.

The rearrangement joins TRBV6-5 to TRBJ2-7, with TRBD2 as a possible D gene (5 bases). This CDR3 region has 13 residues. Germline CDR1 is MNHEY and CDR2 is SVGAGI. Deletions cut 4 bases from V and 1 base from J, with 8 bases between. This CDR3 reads CASSLRGSYEQYF. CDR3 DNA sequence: TGTGCCAGCAGTTTGCGAGGGTCCTACGAGCAGTACTTC.

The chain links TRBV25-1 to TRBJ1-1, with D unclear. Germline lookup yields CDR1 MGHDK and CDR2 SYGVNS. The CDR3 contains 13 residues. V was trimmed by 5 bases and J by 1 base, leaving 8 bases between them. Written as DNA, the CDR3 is TGTGCCAGCAGTTCCTGGGGGAACACTGAAGCTTTCTTT. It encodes CASSSWGNTEAFF.

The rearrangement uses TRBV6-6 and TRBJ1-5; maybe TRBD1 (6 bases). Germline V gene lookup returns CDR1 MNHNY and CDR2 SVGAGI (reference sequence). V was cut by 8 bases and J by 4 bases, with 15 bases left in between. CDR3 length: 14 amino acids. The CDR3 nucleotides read TGTGCCAGCTTTGGCGGGACACCTAATCAGCCCCAGCATTTT. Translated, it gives CASFGGTPNQPQHF.

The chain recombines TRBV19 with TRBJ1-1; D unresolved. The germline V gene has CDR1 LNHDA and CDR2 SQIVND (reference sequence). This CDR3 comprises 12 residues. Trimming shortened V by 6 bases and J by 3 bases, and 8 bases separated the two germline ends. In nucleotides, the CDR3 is TGTGCCAGTAGCCGACTGGACACTGAAGCTTTCTTT. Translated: CASSRLDTEAFF.

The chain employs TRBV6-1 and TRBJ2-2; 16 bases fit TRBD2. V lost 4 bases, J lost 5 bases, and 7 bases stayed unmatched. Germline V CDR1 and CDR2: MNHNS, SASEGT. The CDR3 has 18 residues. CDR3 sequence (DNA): TGTGCCAGCAGTGGGGGACTAGCGGGGGGGACCCGGACCGGGGAGCTGTTTTTT. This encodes CASSGGLAGGTRTGELFF.

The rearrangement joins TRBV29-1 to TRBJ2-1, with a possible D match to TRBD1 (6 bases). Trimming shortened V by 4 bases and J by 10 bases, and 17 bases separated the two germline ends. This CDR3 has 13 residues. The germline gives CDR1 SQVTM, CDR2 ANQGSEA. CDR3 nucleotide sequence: TGCAGCGTTGTGGTGGGTCTGGGGGCAGAGCAGTTCTTC. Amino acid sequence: CSVVVGLGAEQFF.

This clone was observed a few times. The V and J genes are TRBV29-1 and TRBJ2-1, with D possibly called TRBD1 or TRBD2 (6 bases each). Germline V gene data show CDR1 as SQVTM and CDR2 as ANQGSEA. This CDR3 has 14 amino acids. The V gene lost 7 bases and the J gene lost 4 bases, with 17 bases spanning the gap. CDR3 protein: CSAYPQGTYNEQFF. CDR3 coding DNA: TGCAGCGCCTATCCCCAGGGGACTTACAATGAGCAGTTCTTC.

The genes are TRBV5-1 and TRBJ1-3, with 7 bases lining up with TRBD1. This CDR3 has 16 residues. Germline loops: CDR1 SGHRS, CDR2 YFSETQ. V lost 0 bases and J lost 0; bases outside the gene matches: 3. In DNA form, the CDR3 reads TGCGCCAGCAGCTTGGGGACAGGCGTCTCTGGAAACACCATATATTTT. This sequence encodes CASSLGTGVSGNTIYF.

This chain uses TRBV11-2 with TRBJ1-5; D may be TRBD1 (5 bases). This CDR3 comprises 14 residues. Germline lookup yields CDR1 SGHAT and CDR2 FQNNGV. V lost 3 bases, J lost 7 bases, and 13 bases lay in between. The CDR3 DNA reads TGTGCCAGCAGCTTCCGGGACCGAGGACAGCCCCAGCATTTT. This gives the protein CASSFRDRGQPQHF.

The CDR3 bases are TGTGCCAGCAGCTTGGCCGATAGTCCTGACACTGAAGCTTTCTTT. This sequence encodes CASSLADSPDTEAFF. The V and J genes are TRBV5-4 and TRBJ1-1; D gene ambiguous. Trimming pared 0 bases from V and 3 bases from J, leaving 12 bases between. The germline CDR1 and CDR2 sequences are SGHNT and YYREEE (reference sequence). This CDR3 comprises 15 residues.

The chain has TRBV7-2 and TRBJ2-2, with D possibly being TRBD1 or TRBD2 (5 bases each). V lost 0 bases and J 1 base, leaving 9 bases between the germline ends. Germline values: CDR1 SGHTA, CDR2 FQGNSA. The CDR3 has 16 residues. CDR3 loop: CASSLAGTGNTGELFF. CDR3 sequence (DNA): TGTGCCAGCAGCTTAGCCGGGACCGGGAACACCGGGGAGCTGTTTTTT.

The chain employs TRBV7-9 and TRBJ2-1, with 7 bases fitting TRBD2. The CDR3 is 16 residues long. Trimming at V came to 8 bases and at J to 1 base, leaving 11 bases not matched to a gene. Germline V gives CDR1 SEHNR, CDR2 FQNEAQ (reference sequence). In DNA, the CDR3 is TGTGCCAGCGGATCTACGGGGGGACGGTCCTACAATGAGCAGTTCTTC. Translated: CASGSTGGRSYNEQFF. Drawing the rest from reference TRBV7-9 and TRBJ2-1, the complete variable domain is DTGVSQNPRHKITKRGQNVTFRCDPISEHNRLYWYRQTLGQGPEFLTYFQNEAQLEKSRLLSDRFSAERPKGSFSTLEIQRTEQGDSAMYLCASGSTGGRSYNEQFFGPGTRLTVL.

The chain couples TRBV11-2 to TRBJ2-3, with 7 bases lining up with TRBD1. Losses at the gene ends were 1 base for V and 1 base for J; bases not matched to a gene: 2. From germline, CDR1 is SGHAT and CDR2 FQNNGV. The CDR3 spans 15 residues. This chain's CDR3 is CASSLAGQGTDTQYF. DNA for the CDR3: TGTGCCAGCAGCTTAGCAGGACAGGGCACAGATACGCAGTATTTT.

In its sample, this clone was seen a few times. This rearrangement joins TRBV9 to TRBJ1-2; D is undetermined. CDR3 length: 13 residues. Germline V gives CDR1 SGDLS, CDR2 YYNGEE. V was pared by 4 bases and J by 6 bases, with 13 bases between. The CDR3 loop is CASSFYTLNGYTF. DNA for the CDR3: TGTGCCAGCAGCTTCTACACTTTAAATGGCTACACCTTC.

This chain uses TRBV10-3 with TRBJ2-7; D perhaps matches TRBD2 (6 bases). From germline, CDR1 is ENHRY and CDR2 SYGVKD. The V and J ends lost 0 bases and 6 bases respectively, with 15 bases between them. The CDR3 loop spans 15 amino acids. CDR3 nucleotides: TGTGCCATCAGTGAGTCGAATATCGGGAGTCGCGAGCAGTACTTC. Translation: CAISESNIGSREQYF.

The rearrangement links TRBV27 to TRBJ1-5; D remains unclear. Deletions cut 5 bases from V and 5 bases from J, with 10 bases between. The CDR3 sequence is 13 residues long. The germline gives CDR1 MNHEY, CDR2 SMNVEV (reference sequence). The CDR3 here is CASSLRLHQPQHF. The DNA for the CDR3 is TGTGCCAGCAGTCTACGGCTTCATCAGCCCCAGCATTTT.

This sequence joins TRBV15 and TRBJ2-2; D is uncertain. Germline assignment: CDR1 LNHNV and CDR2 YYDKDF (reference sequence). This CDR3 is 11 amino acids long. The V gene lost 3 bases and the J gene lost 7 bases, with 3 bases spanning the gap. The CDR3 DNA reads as TGTGCCACCAGCAGTAACGGGGAGCTGTTTTTT. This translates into CATSSNGELFF.

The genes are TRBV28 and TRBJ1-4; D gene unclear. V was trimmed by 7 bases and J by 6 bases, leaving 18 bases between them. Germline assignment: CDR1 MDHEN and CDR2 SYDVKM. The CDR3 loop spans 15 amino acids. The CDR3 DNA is TGTGCCAGCACGATAGACGGCGGACTACATGAAAAACTGTTTTTT. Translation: CASTIDGGLHEKLFF.

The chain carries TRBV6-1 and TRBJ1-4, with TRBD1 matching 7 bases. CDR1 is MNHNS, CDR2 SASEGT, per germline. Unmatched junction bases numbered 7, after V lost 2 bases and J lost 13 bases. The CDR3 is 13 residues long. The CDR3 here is CASSEMGQSRLFF. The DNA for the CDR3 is TGTGCCAGCAGTGAAATGGGACAGTCGCGACTGTTTTTT.

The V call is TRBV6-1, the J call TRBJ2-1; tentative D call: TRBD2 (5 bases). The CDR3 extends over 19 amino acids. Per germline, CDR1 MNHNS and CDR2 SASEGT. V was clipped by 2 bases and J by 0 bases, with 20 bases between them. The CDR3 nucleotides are TGTGCCAGCAGTGAAAGGGTTTGGACTGTTCGAAGCTCCTACAATGAGCAGTTCTTC. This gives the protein CASSERVWTVRSSYNEQFF.